Listed below are T cell receptor beta chains from one sample, sequenced in a study of CD8 T cells in ankylosing spondylitis. TCRdb itself ran the 5' RACE reads through MiXCR, one entry per CDR3 protein. This table holds around 210,000 distinct CDR3 sequences, around 8% found once. The source material was blood, either unsorted or a sorted T cell fraction (not recorded which). These receptors were taken from a female donor with ankylosing spondylitis or in good health (not recorded which). Each CDR3 is given with its conserved first and last residue.

j_call | v_call | cdr3_aa
TRBJ1-2 | TRBV12-3/TRBV12-4 | CASTSTATGSYGYTF
TRBJ2-6 | TRBV5-5 | CASSLVGFSGANVLTF
TRBJ1-4 | TRBV15 | CATSRDGQLNEKLFF
TRBJ1-2 | TRBV24-1 | CATSDSDRFNYGYTF
TRBJ1-4 | TRBV29-1 | CSADRDEKLFF
TRBJ2-1 | TRBV29-1 | CSGQRRSNEQFF
TRBJ1-3 | TRBV4-2 | CASSLGTVGNTIYF
TRBJ2-2 | TRBV5-5 | CASSARDRGTGELFF
TRBJ2-2 | TRBV5-6 | CASSPSDGGSTNTGELFF
TRBJ2-3 | TRBV24-1 | CATSHWTSGDGTDTQYF
TRBJ1-1 | TRBV5-1 | CASSLAGRNTEAFF
TRBJ2-1 | TRBV20-1 | CSASPSEDEQFF
TRBJ2-6 | TRBV5-8 | CASSLPQAVGANVLTF
TRBJ2-2 | TRBV18 | CASSPRLLEDTGELFF
TRBJ2-7 | TRBV20-1 | CSASAGQGGSSEQYF
TRBJ1-1 | TRBV6-2/TRBV6-3 | CASSYSMGTNTEAFF
TRBJ2-3 | TRBV7-2 | CASSSPPPADTQYF
TRBJ2-1 | TRBV5-4 | CASSPPGMGEQFF
TRBJ1-2 | TRBV6-5 | CASSYTPGARGNGYTF
TRBJ2-1 | TRBV29-1 | CSGSGTSGINEQFF
TRBJ2-2 | TRBV6-1 | CASKEGPNTGELFF
TRBJ2-1 | TRBV20-1 | CSASFGQGGIPYNEQFF
TRBJ2-2 | TRBV5-6 | CASSLPQGWDTGELFF
TRBJ2-7 | TRBV5-6 | CASSPASAGVHEQYF
TRBJ2-2 | TRBV6-1 | CASSLHQGVRGVLTGELFF
TRBJ2-1 | TRBV6-2/TRBV6-3 | CASSYRDPSTTVQFF
TRBJ1-1 | TRBV12-3/TRBV12-4 | CASSWVYGGETEAFF
TRBJ2-7 | TRBV4-3 | CASSQDRGREGEQYF
TRBJ2-7 | TRBV29-1 | CSVEVGTGSAYEQYF
TRBJ2-6 | TRBV28 | CASSFPGSSSGANVLTF
TRBJ2-3 | TRBV20-1 | CSALPSGLGNTQYF
TRBJ2-7 | TRBV29-1 | CSVVGSPGGGSSGGIYEQYF
TRBJ2-7 | TRBV28 | CASSKNSLSYEQYF
TRBJ2-3 | TRBV20-1 | CSATGSRTDTQYF